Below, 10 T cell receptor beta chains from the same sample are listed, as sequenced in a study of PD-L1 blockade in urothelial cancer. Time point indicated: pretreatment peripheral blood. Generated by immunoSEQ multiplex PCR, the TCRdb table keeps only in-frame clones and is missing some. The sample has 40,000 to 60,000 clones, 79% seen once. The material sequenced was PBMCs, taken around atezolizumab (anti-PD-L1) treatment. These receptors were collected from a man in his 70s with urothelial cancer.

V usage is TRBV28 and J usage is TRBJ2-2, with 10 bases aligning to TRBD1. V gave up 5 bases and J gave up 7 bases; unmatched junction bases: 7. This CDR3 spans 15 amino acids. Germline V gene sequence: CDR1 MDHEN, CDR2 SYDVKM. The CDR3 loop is CASSGTGTGDGELFF. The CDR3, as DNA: TGTGCCAGCAGTGGCACCGGGACAGGGGACGGGGAGCTGTTTTTT.

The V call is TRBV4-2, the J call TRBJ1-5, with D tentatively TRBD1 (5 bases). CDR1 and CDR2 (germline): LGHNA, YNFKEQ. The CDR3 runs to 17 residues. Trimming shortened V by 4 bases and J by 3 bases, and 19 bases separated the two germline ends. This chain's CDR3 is CASSRLTEDHFNQPQHF. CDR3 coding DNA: TGTGCCAGCAGCCGTTTGACAGAGGACCATTTCAATCAGCCCCAGCATTTT.

CDR3 bases: TGTGCCAGCAGTTTAAATGAGGGGGGGGTTCAGCCCCAGCATTTT. Amino acids: CASSLNEGGVQPQHF. The J gene is TRBJ1-5, the V gene TRBV28; D is perhaps TRBD1 (6 bases). This CDR3 is 15 amino acids long. CDR1 is MDHEN and CDR2 is SYDVKM in the germline V gene. Trimming stripped 2 bases from V and 6 bases from J, with 14 bases between.

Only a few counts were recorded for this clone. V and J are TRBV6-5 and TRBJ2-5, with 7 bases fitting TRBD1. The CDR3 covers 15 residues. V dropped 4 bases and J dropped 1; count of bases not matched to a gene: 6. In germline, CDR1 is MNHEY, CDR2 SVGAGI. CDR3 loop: CASSSDREAQETQYF. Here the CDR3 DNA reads TGTGCCAGCAGTTCCGACAGGGAAGCCCAAGAGACCCAGTACTTC.

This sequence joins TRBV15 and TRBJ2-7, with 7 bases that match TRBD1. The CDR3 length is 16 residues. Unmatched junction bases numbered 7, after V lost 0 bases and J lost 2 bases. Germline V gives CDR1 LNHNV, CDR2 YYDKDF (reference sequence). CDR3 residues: CATSRDRRQGAYEQYF. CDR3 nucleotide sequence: TGTGCCACCAGCAGAGATCGCCGGCAGGGGGCCTACGAGCAGTACTTC. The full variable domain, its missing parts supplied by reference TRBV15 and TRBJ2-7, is DAMVIQNPRYQVTQFGKPVTLSCSQTLNHNVMYWYQQKSSQAPKLLFHYYDKDFNNEADTPDNFQSRRPNTSFCFLDIRSPGLGDTAMYLCATSRDRRQGAYEQYFGPGTRLTVT.

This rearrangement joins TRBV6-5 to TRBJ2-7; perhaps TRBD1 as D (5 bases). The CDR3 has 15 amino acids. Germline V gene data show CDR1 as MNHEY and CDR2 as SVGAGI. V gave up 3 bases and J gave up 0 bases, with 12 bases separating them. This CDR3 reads CASSYSRGDSYEQYF. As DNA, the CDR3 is TGTGCCAGCAGTTATTCAAGGGGCGACTCCTACGAGCAGTACTTC.

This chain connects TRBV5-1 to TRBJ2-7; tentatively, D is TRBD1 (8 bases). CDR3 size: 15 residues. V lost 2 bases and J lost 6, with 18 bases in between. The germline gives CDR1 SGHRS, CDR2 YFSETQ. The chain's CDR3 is CASSLTTGGAGEQYF. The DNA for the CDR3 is TGCGCCAGCAGCTTAACTACAGGGGGGGCGGGCGAGCAGTACTTC.

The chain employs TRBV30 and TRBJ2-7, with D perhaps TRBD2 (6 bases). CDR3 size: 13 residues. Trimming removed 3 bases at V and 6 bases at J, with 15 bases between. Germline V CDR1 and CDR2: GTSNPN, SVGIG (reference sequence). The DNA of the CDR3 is TGTGCCTGGAGCTACGGGAGAGTCTCCGAGCAGTACTTC. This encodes CAWSYGRVSEQYF.

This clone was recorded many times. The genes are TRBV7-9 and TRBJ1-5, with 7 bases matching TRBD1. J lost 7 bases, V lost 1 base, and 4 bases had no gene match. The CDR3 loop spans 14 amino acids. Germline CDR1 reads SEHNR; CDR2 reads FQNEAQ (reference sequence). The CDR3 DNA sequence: TGTGCCAGCAGCTTAGAGGGGGCAGCGCAGCCCCAGCATTTT. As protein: CASSLEGAAQPQHF. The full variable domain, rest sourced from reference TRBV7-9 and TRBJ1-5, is DTGVSQNPRHKITKRGQNVTFRCDPISEHNRLYWYRQTLGQGPEFLTYFQNEAQLEKSRLLSDRFSAERPKGSFSTLEIQRTEQGDSAMYLCASSLEGAAQPQHFGDGTRLSIL.

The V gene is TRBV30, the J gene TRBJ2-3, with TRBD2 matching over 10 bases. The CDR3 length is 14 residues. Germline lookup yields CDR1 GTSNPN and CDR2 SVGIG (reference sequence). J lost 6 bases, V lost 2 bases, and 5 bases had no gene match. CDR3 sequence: CAWSRIAGGDTQYF. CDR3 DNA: TGTGCCTGGAGTAGGATAGCGGGAGGTGATACGCAGTATTTT.